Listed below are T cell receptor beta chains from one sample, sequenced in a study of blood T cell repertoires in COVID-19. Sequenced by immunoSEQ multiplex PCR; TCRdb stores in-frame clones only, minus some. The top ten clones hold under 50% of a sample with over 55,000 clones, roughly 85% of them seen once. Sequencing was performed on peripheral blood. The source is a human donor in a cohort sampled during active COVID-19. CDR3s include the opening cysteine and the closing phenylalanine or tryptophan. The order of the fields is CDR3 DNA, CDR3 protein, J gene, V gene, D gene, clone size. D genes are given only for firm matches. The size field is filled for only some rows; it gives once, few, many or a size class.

cdr3_nt: TGTGCCTGGAGTGTGGTGGGGGGCTACAATGAGCAGTTCTTC
cdr3_aa: CAWSVVGGYNEQFF
j_call: TRBJ2-1
v_call: TRBV30
d_call: NA
clone_size: NA

cdr3_nt: TGTGCCAGCCAGGGCCCTCCGATGAACACTGAAGCTTTCTTT
cdr3_aa: CASQGPPMNTEAFF
j_call: TRBJ1-1
v_call: TRBV5-6
d_call: NA
clone_size: NA

cdr3_nt: TGCGCCAGCACGGAGGGCACCAACCAGGGGGCCCTCCACTTT
cdr3_aa: CASTEGTNQGALHF
j_call: TRBJ1-6
v_call: TRBV10-2
d_call: TRBD1
clone_size: NA

cdr3_nt: TGTGCCAGCAGCGTTGGTGGCGGGAGCTCCTACAATGAGCAGTTCTTC
cdr3_aa: CASSVGGGSSYNEQFF
j_call: TRBJ2-1
v_call: TRBV7-8
d_call: TRBD2
clone_size: NA

cdr3_nt: TGTGCCAGCAGCTTAGTCGACAGGTACAATGAGCAGTTCTTC
cdr3_aa: CASSLVDRYNEQFF
j_call: TRBJ2-1
v_call: TRBV7-9
d_call: NA
clone_size: NA

cdr3_nt: TGCGCCAGCAGTGAGAGGGGGGACAGGGTGACCTATGGCTACACCTTC
cdr3_aa: CASSERGDRVTYGYTF
j_call: TRBJ1-2
v_call: TRBV10-2
d_call: TRBD1
clone_size: NA

cdr3_nt: TGTGCCAGCAGCTTTAAGACAAACCAAGAGACCCAGTACTTC
cdr3_aa: CASSFKTNQETQYF
j_call: TRBJ2-5
v_call: TRBV11-3
d_call: NA
clone_size: NA

cdr3_nt: TGTGCCAGCAGCCTTAGCGGGGCGCAAGAGACCCAGTACTTC
cdr3_aa: CASSLSGAQETQYF
j_call: TRBJ2-5
v_call: TRBV3-1/TRBV3-2
d_call: TRBD2
clone_size: NA

cdr3_nt: TGTGCCAGCAGCAAGGAGGGGACTAGCAGGTACAATGAGCAGTTCTTC
cdr3_aa: CASSKEGTSRYNEQFF
j_call: TRBJ2-1
v_call: TRBV9
d_call: TRBD2
clone_size: NA

cdr3_nt: TGTGCCAGCTCACCCCTGACAACTAACTATGGCTACACCTTC
cdr3_aa: CASSPLTTNYGYTF
j_call: TRBJ1-2
v_call: TRBV18
d_call: NA
clone_size: NA

cdr3_nt: TGTGCCAGCGCGGACAGGGGTCCTGATGAGCAGTTCTTC
cdr3_aa: CASADRGPDEQFF
j_call: TRBJ2-1
v_call: TRBV27
d_call: TRBD1
clone_size: NA

cdr3_nt: TGTGCCAGCTCATTCGGACAGCAGTTTAATGAAAAACTGTTTTTT
cdr3_aa: CASSFGQQFNEKLFF
j_call: TRBJ1-4
v_call: TRBV18
d_call: NA
clone_size: NA

cdr3_nt: TGTGCCAGCAGGCCCCGAGGAACCGGGGAGCTGTTTTTT
cdr3_aa: CASRPRGTGELFF
j_call: TRBJ2-2
v_call: TRBV6-6
d_call: NA
clone_size: NA

cdr3_nt: TGTGCCAGCAGCTTAGGAGGTGCAGGGGTCTCTGGGGCCAACGTCCTGACTTTC
cdr3_aa: CASSLGGAGVSGANVLTF
j_call: TRBJ2-6
v_call: TRBV11-3
d_call: NA
clone_size: NA

cdr3_nt: TGTGCCAGCTGCTATGATCGGTACCAAGAGACCCAGTACTTC
cdr3_aa: CASCYDRYQETQYF
j_call: TRBJ2-5
v_call: TRBV6-5
d_call: NA
clone_size: NA

cdr3_nt: TGTGCCAGCAGCTTTCTAGCGGGCTCCTACAATGAGCAGTTCTTC
cdr3_aa: CASSFLAGSYNEQFF
j_call: TRBJ2-1
v_call: TRBV7-3
d_call: TRBD2
clone_size: once

cdr3_nt: TGCGCCAGCAGCCAAGATATTAGGGGCTACGAGCAGTACTTC
cdr3_aa: CASSQDIRGYEQYF
j_call: TRBJ2-7
v_call: TRBV4-3
d_call: NA
clone_size: NA

cdr3_nt: TGTGCCAGTAGTATTGGACAGGCTGGATCACCCCTCCACTTT
cdr3_aa: CASSIGQAGSPLHF
j_call: TRBJ1-6
v_call: TRBV19
d_call: TRBD1
clone_size: NA

cdr3_nt: TGTGCCAGCGGGGAACAGGGGTCTTGGTCCTACGAGCAGTACTTC
cdr3_aa: CASGEQGSWSYEQYF
j_call: TRBJ2-7
v_call: TRBV28
d_call: TRBD1
clone_size: once

cdr3_nt: TGTGCCAGCAGTTACTTCCAGGGTCGGAGTGAAAAACTGTTTTTT
cdr3_aa: CASSYFQGRSEKLFF
j_call: TRBJ1-4
v_call: TRBV6-5
d_call: NA
clone_size: NA

cdr3_nt: TGTGCCAGCAGCCTAGCCAGTGGGGAAAAACTGTTTTTT
cdr3_aa: CASSLASGEKLFF
j_call: TRBJ1-4
v_call: TRBV14
d_call: NA
clone_size: once

cdr3_nt: TGTGCCAGCAGCCACCTGGGACAAGCCTACGAGCAGTACTTC
cdr3_aa: CASSHLGQAYEQYF
j_call: TRBJ2-7
v_call: TRBV11-3
d_call: NA
clone_size: NA

cdr3_nt: TGTGCCAGCAGTTTATACCCCCGCGGGGGGCGCACAGATACGCAGTATTTT
cdr3_aa: CASSLYPRGGRTDTQYF
j_call: TRBJ2-3
v_call: TRBV27
d_call: TRBD2
clone_size: NA

cdr3_nt: TGTGCCAGCAGCGCCCCGGGACTCTCTAGCACAGATACGCAGTATTTT
cdr3_aa: CASSAPGLSSTDTQYF
j_call: TRBJ2-3
v_call: TRBV9
d_call: NA
clone_size: NA

cdr3_nt: TGTGCCAGCAGCCCGACTAGCGGGGGATACAATGAGCAGTTCTTC
cdr3_aa: CASSPTSGGYNEQFF
j_call: TRBJ2-1
v_call: TRBV11-2
d_call: TRBD2
clone_size: NA

cdr3_nt: TGTGCCAGTAGCCCGGACAGGGGGGACGAGCAGTACTTC
cdr3_aa: CASSPDRGDEQYF
j_call: TRBJ2-7
v_call: TRBV19
d_call: TRBD1
clone_size: NA

cdr3_nt: TGTGCCAGCAGCGACAGGGTAGTGGATAGCTACACCTTC
cdr3_aa: CASSDRVVDSYTF
j_call: TRBJ1-2
v_call: TRBV6-5
d_call: TRBD1
clone_size: NA

cdr3_nt: TGTGCCAGCAGCCCCGTACAGGGTTTTGAAGCTTTCTTT
cdr3_aa: CASSPVQGFEAFF
j_call: TRBJ1-1
v_call: TRBV7-2
d_call: NA
clone_size: NA

cdr3_nt: TGCAGTGCTAGCAGAGGTCAGCCCCAGCATTTT
cdr3_aa: CSASRGQPQHF
j_call: TRBJ1-5
v_call: TRBV20-1
d_call: NA
clone_size: NA

cdr3_nt: TGTGCCAGTAGTGGGGGACAGCCGCAGACCTTTTCACCCCTCCACTTT
cdr3_aa: CASSGGQPQTFSPLHF
j_call: TRBJ1-6
v_call: TRBV19
d_call: TRBD1
clone_size: NA

cdr3_nt: TGTGCCAGCCGGGCCGGGACAACAACAGATACGCAGTATTTT
cdr3_aa: CASRAGTTTDTQYF
j_call: TRBJ2-3
v_call: TRBV7-8
d_call: NA
clone_size: NA

cdr3_nt: TGTGCCAGCAGCGTAGGTGCCGGGACTGGAAACACCATATATTTT
cdr3_aa: CASSVGAGTGNTIYF
j_call: TRBJ1-3
v_call: TRBV9
d_call: NA
clone_size: NA

cdr3_nt: TGTGCTAGCAGCTTAGGGCTAGCGAGGATGAATGAGCAGTTCTTC
cdr3_aa: CASSLGLARMNEQFF
j_call: TRBJ2-1
v_call: TRBV7-7
d_call: NA
clone_size: NA

cdr3_nt: TGTGCCAGCAGCTTAGCCTCACAGGGTTTTCGGACTGAAGCTTTCTTT
cdr3_aa: CASSLASQGFRTEAFF
j_call: TRBJ1-1
v_call: TRBV7-2
d_call: NA
clone_size: few

cdr3_nt: TGTGCCAGCAGTGGACAGGGCTATGGCTACACCTTC
cdr3_aa: CASSGQGYGYTF
j_call: TRBJ1-2
v_call: TRBV2
d_call: TRBD1
clone_size: few

cdr3_nt: TGTGCCAGCAGCTGGGGCGGCAGCGAAAATTCACCCCTCCACTTT
cdr3_aa: CASSWGGSENSPLHF
j_call: TRBJ1-6
v_call: TRBV6-2/TRBV6-3
d_call: NA
clone_size: NA

cdr3_nt: TGTGCCAGCAGCCAAGTTGAGGCGAGCGACTGGTCCTACAATGAGCAGTTCTTC
cdr3_aa: CASSQVEASDWSYNEQFF
j_call: TRBJ2-1
v_call: TRBV14
d_call: NA
clone_size: many

cdr3_nt: TGCGCCAGCAGCCAAGATCTGCGACAGGGTGTTTTTTCACCCCTCCACTTT
cdr3_aa: CASSQDLRQGVFSPLHF
j_call: TRBJ1-6
v_call: TRBV4-1
d_call: TRBD1
clone_size: NA